This TCR beta chain appears in the sequencing data of a study of T cell repertoires in cytomegalovirus infection. On the study more broadly: CMV infection plus the matching HLA type was flagged by public TCR beta signatures. Overall study findings and caveats: Cumulative public TCR beta family frequency identified carriers of CMV plus the relevant HLA. The ex vivo response showed dominance by HLA-C-restricted CMV-specific TCR beta clonotypes.

TCRdb independently ran MiXCR on the reads; one entry per CDR3 protein. The table records fewer than 550,000 distinct CDR3 sequences, 26% of them present only once. Germline assignment: CDR1 MDHEN and CDR2 SYDVKM. Trimming took off 2 bases at V and 9 bases at J, with 11 bases between the two ends. There are 13 residues in the CDR3. This clonotype has a handful of counts. Its target is unknown. The receptor's source is a human donor in good health (CMV status not recorded). Some clones in this sample may be carry-over from other donors' samples. The rearrangement joins TRBV28 to TRBJ2-1; D gene unclear. The sample consisted of PBMCs. CDR3 sequence (DNA): TGTGCCAGCAGTTTACCATCTCGGAGTGAGCAGTTCTTC. It encodes CASSLPSRSEQFF. Full variable domain (remainder filled in from reference TRBV28 and TRBJ2-1): DVKVTQSSRYLVKRTGEKVFLECVQDMDHENMFWYRQDPGLGLRLIYFSYDVKMKEKGDIPEGYSVSREKKERFSLILESASTNQTSMYLCASSLPSRSEQFFGPGTRLTVL.